This entry lists 3 T cell receptor beta chains sequenced from one sample in a study of cytotoxic CD8 clonotypes in ibrutinib-treated CLL. The table came from immunoSEQ multiplex PCR; TCRdb's copy has only in-frame clones and leaves some out. Of approximately 150,000 clones in the sample, approximately 75% are singletons; the top ten hold around a quarter. This specimen consisted of PBMCs, obtained after 12 months of ibrutinib treatment. The receptors originated from a human donor with chronic lymphocytic leukemia.

This clone was seen only a few times. This chain links TRBV6-1 with TRBJ1-4; D is undetermined. The CDR3 contains 13 residues. CDR1 MNHNS and CDR2 SASEGT come from the germline V gene. The V gene lost 2 bases and the J gene lost 5 bases, with 6 bases spanning the gap. This CDR3 reads CASSETLNEKLFF. The CDR3 DNA is TGTGCCAGCAGTGAAACCCTGAATGAAAAACTGTTTTTT.

This clone was observed a few times. This chain links TRBV10-3 with TRBJ2-2; TRBD1 aligns across 11 bases. J gave up 9 bases and V 5 bases, and 5 bases lay outside the gene matches. Germline V lookup: CDR1 ENHRY, CDR2 SYGVKD. The CDR3 is 14 amino acids. CDR3 in amino acids: CAISPGQGVWELFF. DNA of the CDR3: TGTGCCATCAGTCCGGGACAGGGGGTTTGGGAGCTGTTTTTT.

The genes are TRBV30 and TRBJ2-7; TRBD1 agrees at 7 bases. V shed 1 base, J shed 7 bases, and the junction held 7 bases outside the gene matches. The CDR3 consists of 13 residues. Germline V CDR1 and CDR2: GTSNPN, SVGIG (reference sequence). The CDR3 sequence is CAWSGTGGREQYF. The DNA for the CDR3 is TGTGCCTGGAGTGGGACAGGCGGCAGGGAGCAGTACTTC.